Listed here are 9 T cell receptor beta chains from one sample, sequenced in a study of metastatic and nonmetastatic thyroid tumors. With MiXCR, TCRdb reprocessed the PCR reads. This table has roughly 5,000 clones, less than 40% appearing once. Treatment of any kind had been given to no patient before thyroid surgery. Sequenced sample: tumor tissue. Receptors originate from a male donor with papillary thyroid cancer or a benign thyroid nodule (not recorded which). Some clones in this sample may be carry-over from other donors' samples.

On this clone: Mismatch with germline at one junction end may stem from a read error. The chain combines TRBV20-1 with TRBJ1-1; unclear D gene. Germline V lookup: CDR1 DFQATT, CDR2 SNEGSKA (reference sequence). The CDR3 is 14 amino acids. CDR3 amino acids: CSARDLGRATEAFF. CDR3 sequence (DNA): TGCAGTGCTAGAGATCTCGGCCGAGCCACTGAGGCTTTCTTT.

Here the CDR3 reads CASSLVSGTGRGYTF. The CDR3 nucleotides are TGCGCCAGCAGCTTGGTATCCGGGACAGGGAGAGGCTACACCTTC. The chain has TRBV5-1 and TRBJ1-2; 9 bases line up with TRBD1. CDR3 length: 15 residues. Germline values: CDR1 SGHRS, CDR2 YFSETQ. J gave up 8 bases and V 0 bases, and 8 bases lay outside the gene matches. Complete variable domain (other parts from reference TRBV5-1 and TRBJ1-2): KAGVTQTPRYLIKTRGQQVTLSCSPISGHRSVSWYQQTPGQGLQFLFEYFSETQRNKGNFPGRFSGRQFSNSRSEMNVSTLELGDSALYLCASSLVSGTGRGYTFGSGTRLTVV.

This clone came up a few times. The J gene is TRBJ2-1, the V gene TRBV6-5; 9 bases align to TRBD2. Germline V gives CDR1 MNHEY, CDR2 SVGAGI. V shed 0 bases and J 6 bases; nucleotides not matched to a gene: 9. The CDR3 consists of 17 residues. The CDR3 loop is CASSYSNLAGSINEQFF. The CDR3 DNA reads as TGTGCCAGCAGTTACTCGAATCTAGCGGGGTCGATCAATGAGCAGTTCTTC.

The CDR3 protein is CSARPAGDTGELFF. CDR3 nucleotide sequence: TGCAGTGCTAGACCAGCGGGAGACACCGGGGAGCTGTTTTTT. The chain is built from TRBV20-1 and TRBJ2-2; 8 nucleotides agree with TRBD2. The length of the CDR3 is 14 residues. Germline CDR1 and CDR2: DFQATT and SNEGSKA (reference sequence). Germline trimming cut 2 bases from V and 3 bases from J; bases unmatched to any gene: 2.

This clone has only a few counts. The J gene is TRBJ1-2, the V gene TRBV19; D not resolved. Trimming removed 3 bases at V and 6 bases at J, with 5 bases between. Germline V gene sequence: CDR1 LNHDA, CDR2 SQIVND (reference sequence). This CDR3 spans 11 amino acids. This CDR3 is CASSMMNGYTF. CDR3 DNA: TGTGCCAGTAGTATGATGAATGGCTACACCTTC. Filled out from reference TRBV19 and TRBJ1-2, the complete variable domain reads DGGITQSPKYLFRKEGQNVTLSCEQNLNHDAMYWYRQDPGQGLRLIYYSQIVNDFQKGDIAEGYSVSREKKESFPLTVTSAQKNPTAFYLCASSMMNGYTFGSGTRLTVV.

The chain is built from TRBV7-2 and TRBJ1-3; D unclear. With 3 bases removed from V and 1 base from J, the gap between germline ends came to 4 bases. The CDR3 contains 13 residues. Germline V gene data show CDR1 as SGHTA and CDR2 as FQGNSA. The CDR3 loop reads CASSLGSGNTIYF. In nucleotides, the CDR3 is TGTGCCAGCAGCTTGGGGTCTGGAAACACCATATATTTT.

This clone is labeled as large. The genes are TRBV20-1 and TRBJ1-6; D is perhaps TRBD1 (6 bases). V was trimmed by 6 bases and J by 9 bases, leaving 18 bases between them. This CDR3 is 14 amino acids long. CDR1 is DFQATT, CDR2 SNEGSKA, per germline (reference sequence). CDR3 DNA sequence: TGCAGTGCCCCATTGGACAGAACGGGTTCACCCCTCCACTTT. Translated: CSAPLDRTGSPLHF.

This clone ranks as large (0.1 to 1%). J is TRBJ1-2 and V is TRBV5-5, with 7 bases that match TRBD1. V was clipped by 4 bases and J by 2 bases; unmatched bases: 8. CDR1 SGHKS and CDR2 YYEKEE come from the germline V gene (reference sequence). CDR3 size: 15 residues. The CDR3: CASSIPGQTNYGYTF. CDR3 sequence (DNA): TGTGCCAGCAGCATACCGGGACAGACGAACTATGGCTACACCTTC.

In its sample, this clone is large. The germline gene is not matched at one end of the junction; a read error may be the cause. The genes are TRBV7-7 and TRBJ2-1, with no clear D. Germline V lookup: CDR1 SSHAT, CDR2 FNYEAQ (reference sequence). The CDR3 length is 15 residues. CDR3 sequence: CASSLDEGSKDEQFF. CDR3 nucleotide sequence: TGTGCTAGCAGCTTAGACGAAGGGTCTAAGGATGAGCAGTTCTTC.